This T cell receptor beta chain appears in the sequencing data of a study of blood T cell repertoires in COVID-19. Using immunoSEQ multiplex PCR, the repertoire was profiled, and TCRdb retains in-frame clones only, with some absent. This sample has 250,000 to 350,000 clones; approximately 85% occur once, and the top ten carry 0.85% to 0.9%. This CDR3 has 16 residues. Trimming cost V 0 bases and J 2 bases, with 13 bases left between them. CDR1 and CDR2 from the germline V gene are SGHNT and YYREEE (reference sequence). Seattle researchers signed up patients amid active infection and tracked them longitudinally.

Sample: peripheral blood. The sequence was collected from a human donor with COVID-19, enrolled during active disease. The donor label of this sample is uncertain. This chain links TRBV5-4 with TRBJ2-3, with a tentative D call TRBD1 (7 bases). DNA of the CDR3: TGTGCCAGCAGCTTGGGAGGCGGGACAGACACAGATACGCAGTATTTT. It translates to CASSLGGGTDTDTQYF.